This TCR beta chain came from a study of response to subunit inactivated influenza vaccine (dated by TCRdb to 2016 to 2019). Study-level background: Deep quantitative profiling of the T cell receptor repertoire was used in the study to follow responses to a trivalent subunit inactivated influenza vaccine. The full study reports these points: The authors suggested that each seasonal influenza vaccination may recruit only a limited number of new T cells.

Looking up the germline V gene (reference sequence) yields CDR1 MNHEY and CDR2 SMNVEV. Trimming removed 2 bases from V and 13 bases from J; the gene matches leave 17 bases unexplained. Its CDR3 holds 17 amino acids, cysteine through phenylalanine. The DNA shown is the 51-base CDR3, in frame from base 1. On this clonotype itself: There is no known antigen for this receptor. Per-base quality was not reported, and no clone a single base away is much larger than it.

The receptor library was made with RT-PCR. The reads were generated on an Illumina HiSeq 2500. TCRdb reprocessing: public reads trimmed at Q25 with fastp, clones called with MiXCR, in-frame beta chains kept. All rows with the same CDR3 protein become a single entry with the most common DNA and genes. This sample holds approximately 500,000 distinct CDR3 sequences; around 15% were observed only once. The leading ten clones occupy more than 9.5% of the sample. The TCR was taken from a man aged 50-59 years who received an inactivated influenza vaccine. Donor details come from another sample of the same person, matched by shared clones. The source was PBMCs from blood, collected 11 to 12 days after vaccination. This sequence uses TRBV27 and TRBJ1-6, with 7 bases matching TRBD1. In nucleotide form, the sequence is TGTGCCAGCAGTTTACCGAACCTCCGGGACAGAGACCTTCCCCTCCACTTT. Its translation is CASSLPNLRDRDLPLHF.